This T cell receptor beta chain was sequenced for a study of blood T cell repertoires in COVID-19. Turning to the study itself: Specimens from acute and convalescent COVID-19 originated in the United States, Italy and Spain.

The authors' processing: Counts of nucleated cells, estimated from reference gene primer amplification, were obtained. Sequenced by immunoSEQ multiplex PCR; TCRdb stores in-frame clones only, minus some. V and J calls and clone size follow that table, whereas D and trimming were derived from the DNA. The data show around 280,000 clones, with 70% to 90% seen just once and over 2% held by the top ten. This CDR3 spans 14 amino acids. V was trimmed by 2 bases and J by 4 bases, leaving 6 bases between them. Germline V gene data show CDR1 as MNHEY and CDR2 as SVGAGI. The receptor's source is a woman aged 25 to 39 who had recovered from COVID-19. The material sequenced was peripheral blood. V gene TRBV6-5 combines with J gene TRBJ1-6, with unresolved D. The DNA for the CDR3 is TGTGCCAGCAGTTACGGCACGTATAATTCACCCCTCCACTTT. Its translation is CASSYGTYNSPLHF.